Below are 28 T cell receptor beta chains sequenced from a single sample in a study of regulatory T cells in long-lasting Graves disease. Indicated time point: newly diagnosed GD, antithyroid drugs for less than 3 months. PBMCs were the source of the RNA used for TCR sequencing. To make TCR beta libraries, researchers used iRepertoire HTBI primers and Arm-PCR of CDR3 regions. TCRdb re-analysed the multiplex PCR reads in MiXCR, keeping a single row per CDR3 protein. The sample lists fewer than 550,000 distinct CDR3 sequences; roughly a sixth were seen once. These data were likewise used in another study, on T cells in Graves' hyperthyroidism and ophthalmopathy.

The sample in question was peripheral blood mononuclear cells (PBMCs), obtained at new diagnosis, from a patient treated with antithyroid drugs. These TCRs come from a woman aged 35 to 59 with Graves disease.

The sample holds a few counts of this clonotype. The rearrangement links TRBV30 to TRBJ1-5, with 7 bases aligning to TRBD1. In germline, CDR1 is GTSNPN, CDR2 SVGIG (reference sequence). After removal of 0 bases from V and 0 bases from J, the junction contained 8 bases not matched to a gene. The CDR3 extends over 17 amino acids. Here the CDR3 reads CAWSVDRTSHSNQPQHF. The CDR3 DNA follows: TGTGCCTGGAGTGTGGACAGGACTTCTCATAGCAATCAGCCCCAGCATTTT.

This clonotype was seen at least ten times. The chain couples TRBV12-3 or TRBV12-4 to TRBJ2-5; TRBD2 matches at 8 bases. V shed 6 bases and J 1 base; nucleotides not matched to a gene: 4. This CDR3 region has 14 residues. In DNA, the CDR3 is TGTGCCAGCAGCGCTGCGGGGGGCCAAGAGACCCAGTACTTC. Its translation: CASSAAGGQETQYF.

This chain links TRBV4-1 with TRBJ1-3; D remains ambiguous. V shed 1 base and J shed 0 bases, with 10 bases lying between them. This CDR3 comprises 16 residues. From germline, CDR1 is MGHRA and CDR2 YSYEKL. In DNA form, the CDR3 reads TGCGCCAGCAGCCAAGGCCGTACGTTCTCTGGAAACACCATATATTTT. Translating it yields CASSQGRTFSGNTIYF.

This clonotype was observed a handful of times. V gene TRBV6-9 combines with J gene TRBJ2-5; 7 bases agree with TRBD2. Per the germline V gene, CDR1 is MNHGY and CDR2 is SVAAGI. With V trimmed by 4 bases and J by 5 bases, 10 bases remained unmatched. This CDR3 comprises 15 residues. CDR3 bases: TGTGCCAGCAGTTCCCCGGACCGGGGAGGGGAGACCCAGTACTTC. This codes for CASSSPDRGGETQYF.

This clonotype was recorded at least ten times. The rearrangement links TRBV6-1 to TRBJ2-1; D ambiguous. The germline V gene encodes CDR1 MNHNS and CDR2 SASEGT. The CDR3 is 15 residues long. V shed 3 bases and J shed 4 bases, with 13 bases lying between them. The CDR3 coding sequence is TGTGCCAGCAGTGATCTAAGGAGAATATACAATGAGCAGTTCTTC. Translated, it gives CASSDLRRIYNEQFF.

The gene calls are TRBV6-6 and TRBJ2-7; D is undetermined. The V end was cut by 0 bases, the J end by 0 bases, with 9 bases between. There are 15 residues in the CDR3. Germline-derived CDR1 and CDR2 are MNHNY and SVGAGI (reference sequence). The CDR3 here is CASSYSSRSSYEQYF. CDR3 coding DNA: TGTGCCAGCAGTTACTCGTCTAGGAGCTCCTACGAGCAGTACTTC.

This clonotype has a count of ten or more. The chain couples TRBV12-3 or TRBV12-4 to TRBJ1-1; D gene uncertain. The V and J ends lost 2 bases and 6 bases respectively, with 10 bases between them. This CDR3 comprises 13 residues. CDR3 amino acids: CASSLPLHPEAFF. CDR3 coding DNA: TGTGCCAGCAGTTTACCCCTTCACCCTGAAGCTTTCTTT.

This clonotype was picked up many times. The genes are TRBV27 and TRBJ2-7; D ambiguous. The ends were cut back, 4 bases at V and 2 bases at J, with 12 bases in the middle. CDR1 is MNHEY and CDR2 is SMNVEV in the germline V gene (reference sequence). This CDR3 region has 14 residues. As DNA, the CDR3 is TGTGCCAGCAGTTCTCCGTCCACAGCCTACGAGCAGTACTTC. It encodes CASSSPSTAYEQYF.

The chain recombines TRBV3-1 with TRBJ2-2, with 10 bases lining up with TRBD2. V was clipped by 0 bases and J by 6 bases; unmatched bases: 4. The germline V gene encodes CDR1 LGHDT and CDR2 YNNKEL (reference sequence). The CDR3 has 16 residues. The CDR3 nucleotides are TGTGCCAGCAGCCAAGAGAGGCTAGCGGGGGCCGGGGAGCTGTTTTTT. Amino acid sequence: CASSQERLAGAGELFF.

CDR3 amino acids: CASSLTAGSDTQYF. In DNA, the CDR3 is TGCGCCAGCAGCTTGACAGCGGGGTCAGATACGCAGTATTTT. V gene TRBV5-1 combines with J gene TRBJ2-3; 7 bases align to TRBD2. Losses at the gene ends were 1 base for V and 4 bases for J; bases not matched to a gene: 3. This CDR3 is built from 14 residues. Germline CDR1 SGHRS, CDR2 YFSETQ.

The rearrangement links TRBV19 to TRBJ1-1; weak D call: TRBD1 (5 bases). The CDR3 loop spans 14 amino acids. Trimming cost V 5 bases and J 5 bases, with 15 bases left between them. CDR1 and CDR2 from the germline V gene are LNHDA and SQIVND (reference sequence). CDR3 loop: CASSEEGYWTEAFF. CDR3 nucleotide sequence: TGTGCCAGTAGTGAAGAGGGGTATTGGACTGAAGCTTTCTTT.

The V and J genes are TRBV6-1 and TRBJ1-2, with D unclear. Germline CDR1 is MNHNS and CDR2 is SASEGT. V was shortened by 8 bases and J by 7 bases, with 5 bases between the two germline ends. The CDR3 runs to 9 residues. This chain's CDR3 is CASLGGYTF. For the CDR3, the DNA is TGTGCCAGCTTAGGTGGCTACACCTTC.

The rearrangement links TRBV20-1 to TRBJ2-1; 8 bases fit TRBD2. The junction had 11 bases not matched to a gene; V was cut back by 0 bases and J by 1 base. The V gene's germline CDR1 is DFQATT and CDR2 SNEGSKA (reference sequence). CDR3 size: 18 residues. The DNA for the CDR3 is TGCAGTGCTAGAGATCTCCTCGGGGGGGCCAATTCCTACAATGAGCAGTTCTTC. Protein sequence: CSARDLLGGANSYNEQFF.

The chain joins TRBV7-2 to TRBJ2-3; D perhaps matches TRBD2 (5 bases). From germline, CDR1 is SGHTA and CDR2 FQGNSA. V lost 1 base to trimming and J lost 8 bases, with 16 bases between them. CDR3 length: 15 residues. The CDR3 bases are TGTGCCAGCAGCTTAGTCACGCCCTCTGAGGGTACGCAGTATTTT. Its protein product is CASSLVTPSEGTQYF.

The chain employs TRBV19 and TRBJ1-5, with a tentative D call TRBD1 (5 bases). This CDR3 contains 12 residues. Trimming took off 4 bases at V and 7 bases at J, with 8 bases between the two ends. Germline loops: CDR1 LNHDA, CDR2 SQIVND (reference sequence). CDR3 loop: CASSRGPQPQHF. The CDR3 DNA follows: TGTGCCAGTAGTAGGGGACCCCAGCCCCAGCATTTT.

The DNA for the CDR3 is TGTGCCAGCAGCCAAGGGAGCCTAGATTACAATGAGCAGTTCTTC. Residues: CASSQGSLDYNEQFF. This rearrangement joins TRBV4-2 to TRBJ2-1; D ambiguous. CDR1 LGHNA and CDR2 YNFKEQ come from the germline V gene. The CDR3 totals 15 residues. V was trimmed by 1 base and J by 4 bases, leaving 11 bases between them.

This clonotype has only a few counts. One end of the junction fails to match germline, which may point to a read error. The chain has TRBV5-4 and TRBJ1-2; TRBD1 might be the D (5 bases). Germline values: CDR1 SGHNT, CDR2 YYREEE (reference sequence). There are 14 residues in the CDR3. The CDR3 region has the DNA TGTGCCAGCAGCTTCACCTACGGCCGCGGCAGGGCGGTGTTC. Protein: CASSFTYGRGRAVF.

Only a few counts were recorded for this clonotype. The J gene is TRBJ2-7, the V gene TRBV14, with 11 bases lining up with TRBD1. V trimming: 0 bases; J trimming: 5 bases; junction bases outside the gene matches: 6. The CDR3 covers 16 residues. From germline, CDR1 is SGHDN and CDR2 FVKESK. The CDR3 spells CASSQDPDRGHDEQYF. The DNA for the CDR3 is TGTGCCAGCAGCCAAGATCCGGACAGGGGGCACGACGAGCAGTACTTC.

The table lists this clonotype with a few counts. A much larger clone sits a single nucleotide away, making a read error possible. This chain joins TRBV20-1 and TRBJ2-5; 11 bases align to TRBD2. Germline V lookup: CDR1 DFQATT, CDR2 SNEGSKA (reference sequence). The CDR3 loop spans 14 amino acids. For the CDR3, the DNA is TGCGGTGCTAGGGGGACTAGCGGCCAAGAGACCCAGTACTTC. Residues: CGARGTSGQETQYF.

This rearrangement joins TRBV5-1 to TRBJ2-1; maybe TRBD1 (5 bases). Judging by the DNA end, TRBJ2-5 fits better; the J call may be wrong. Germline CDR1 and CDR2: SGHRS and YFSETQ. The CDR3 loop spans 15 amino acids. Here the CDR3 reads CASSSTPGIWETQYF. The CDR3 coding sequence is TGCGCCAGCAGCTCGACTCCAGGGATTTGGGAGACCCAGTACTTC.

This clonotype was observed many times. This rearrangement joins TRBV27 to TRBJ2-7; the D is unclear. The CDR3 contains 13 residues. The germline gives CDR1 MNHEY, CDR2 SMNVEV (reference sequence). V was shortened by 5 bases and J by 4 bases, with 12 bases between the two germline ends. As DNA, the CDR3 is TGTGCCAGCAGTAGCTCCAACCGTTACGAGCAGTACTTC. This gives the protein CASSSSNRYEQYF.

Concerning this clonotype itself: Possible read error: a much larger clone is one base away. V gene TRBV11-2 combines with J gene TRBJ2-3; the match to TRBD2 covers 15 bases. The germline V gene has CDR1 SGHAT and CDR2 FQNNGV. This CDR3 is built from 19 residues. The CDR3 DNA is TGTGCCGGCAGCCAAGGACTAGCGGGGGGGCTTACTAGCACAGATACGCAGTATTTT. Protein sequence: CAGSQGLAGGLTSTDTQYF.

This chain links TRBV6-1 with TRBJ1-2; 10 bases match TRBD1. The CDR3 loop spans 15 amino acids. The germline CDR1 and CDR2 sequences are MNHNS and SASEGT. V dropped 5 bases and J dropped 2; count of bases not matched to a gene: 5. The CDR3 region is CASSKTGGANYGYTF. CDR3 coding DNA: TGTGCCAGCAGTAAGACAGGGGGCGCGAACTATGGCTACACCTTC.

The gene calls are TRBV20-1 and TRBJ1-1; D uncertain. The CDR3 extends over 17 amino acids. The V gene lost 0 bases and the J gene lost 3 bases, with 20 bases spanning the gap. The V gene's germline CDR1 is DFQATT and CDR2 SNEGSKA (reference sequence). This CDR3 is CSAREETTVLGDTEAFF. The DNA of the CDR3 is TGCAGTGCTAGAGAGGAGACCACCGTCCTGGGCGACACTGAAGCTTTCTTT.

This clonotype was detected ten times or more. V is TRBV5-6 and J is TRBJ1-1; D gene ambiguous. Germline CDR1 reads SGHDT; CDR2 reads YYEEEE. The CDR3 totals 12 residues. V lost 4 bases, J lost 7 bases, and 11 bases lay in between. CDR3 sequence: CASSLGSREAFF. CDR3 nucleotide sequence: TGTGCCAGCAGCCTGGGGTCACGTGAAGCTTTCTTT.

This chain uses TRBV7-3 with TRBJ2-3; 8 bases match TRBD1. CDR3 length equals 18 residues. V shed 6 bases and J 3 bases; nucleotides not matched to a gene: 17. Germline V lookup: CDR1 SGHTA, CDR2 FQGTGA. CDR3 DNA sequence: TGTGCCAGCAGTTCACCTCTTCTTCGACAGGGGTGGACAGATACGCAGTATTTT. Translation: CASSSPLLRQGWTDTQYF.

This chain uses TRBV7-2 with TRBJ2-5, with TRBD2 matching 10 bases. This CDR3 spans 18 amino acids. J lost 6 bases, V lost 1 base, and 14 bases had no gene match. Germline lookup yields CDR1 SGHTA and CDR2 FQGNSA. The CDR3, as DNA: TGTGCCAGCAGCTTAGAAGGGCTAGCGGGGGACCTAGGGAAGACCCAGTACTTC. This encodes CASSLEGLAGDLGKTQYF.

V gene TRBV7-8 combines with J gene TRBJ2-7, with TRBD1 matching 9 bases. This CDR3 contains 13 residues. The V gene's germline CDR1 is SGHVS and CDR2 FQNEAQ. Trimming at V came to 6 bases and at J to 5 bases, leaving 5 bases not matched to a gene. The chain's CDR3 is CASSHRGLDEQYF. In DNA, the CDR3 is TGTGCCAGCAGTCACAGGGGGCTTGACGAGCAGTACTTC.